This T cell receptor (beta chain) emerged from a study of identical twins. Broader study findings: Partly confounded zero-insertion analyses could result from invariant MAIT and iNKT cells. For out-of-frame beta sequences, excess twin sharing was weaker.

Addition of a universal primer site occurred through template switching, and cDNA carried unique molecular identifiers. TCRdb independently ran MiXCR on the 5' RACE reads; one entry per CDR3 protein. The sample has a few hundred thousand distinct CDR3 sequences; around 12% are singletons. This clonotype turned up a few times. Antigen unknown. Trimming took off 1 base at V and 5 bases at J, with 11 bases between the two ends. CDR1 and CDR2 from the germline V gene are MGHDK and SYGVNS. This CDR3 spans 14 amino acids. These same records also appear under a second study, on yellow fever vaccine responses in identical twins. From that study: Reportedly, the response of twins' T cells to the vaccine seemed partly convergent, partly personalized.

The J gene is TRBJ2-5, the V gene TRBV25-1; weak D call: TRBD2 (6 bases). Input material: CD8+ T cells sorted from blood. This sequence was found in a woman between 18 and 29 years old in good health. The CDR3 DNA follows: TGTGCCAGCAGTGAATTTGGGGCGGGGGAGACCCAGTACTTC. Translating gives CASSEFGAGETQYF.